This record concerns one T cell receptor (beta chain) sequence. In this sample, this clonotype turned up a few times. No cognate antigen has been identified for it. The record has no base qualities; no much larger clone is one base away. The record originates from a study of identical twins (TCRdb year 2016). Concerning the study at large: To test whether fetal clonotypes persist, the study used deep sequencing on TCR alpha and beta repertoires from monozygotic twins, unrelated adults of various ages, and cord blood. To rule out contamination, replicate twin experiments were performed at different times with different library preparation protocols.

Beyond this particular receptor, the publication reports: A weaker excess of twin sharing was found in beta out-of-frame sequences because the signal-to-noise ratio was lowered by fewer shared sequences. Invariant T cells such as MAIT and iNKT could partly confound zero-insertion analyses, though diverse VJ usage argued against this for most clonotypes. Fewer insertions were carried by abundant cord blood beta clonotypes, a similar but weaker trend appeared in young adult naive repertoires, and no such trend appeared in memory repertoires. Conclusions relied on cross-sectional statistical analysis, since the same donors could not be followed over many years. In monozygotic twins, recombination models systematically underestimated out-of-frame TCR alpha sharing, but the models matched the sharing seen between unrelated individuals. Compared with coincidental sharing between unrelated individuals, an excess of low generation-probability sequences was observed among out-of-frame TCR alpha sequences shared between twins.

Library creation used 5' RACE. This sample was sequenced with an Illumina HiSeq 2000. Template switching added a universal primer binding site, and the final cDNA carried a unique molecular identifier that allowed TCR cDNA molecules to be counted accurately. First-strand cDNA for TCR alpha and beta chains was synthesized from specific primers in the conserved constant-segment region. Each cDNA library was double barcoded, with a SMART-Mk sample barcode plus Illumina barcodes, to control for contamination. Two successive PCR steps introduced TruSeq adapter sequences along with Illumina sample barcodes. Sequencing of the TCR alpha and beta cDNA libraries was done on the Illumina HiSeq platform using custom primers. From the authors' description of their analysis: Unique molecular identifiers were extracted from raw reads with MiGEC, and CDR3 positions were determined with MiXCR. Recombination models were inferred per individual with the repgenHMM and IGoR tools using an EM algorithm. The tcR package in R was used for shared clonotype analysis, with sharing normalized by the product of cloneset sizes. To study raw recombination free of thymic and clonal selection effects, out-of-frame nonproductive sequences were analyzed. The public reads were reanalyzed by TCRdb: fastp trimming at Q25, MiXCR alignment, in-frame beta chains only. For every CDR3 protein sequence, its rows merge into one entry that carries the most common genes and DNA. The V and J calls and clone size are TCRdb's, not the authors'. Counted in this sample were under 1 million distinct CDR3 sequences; roughly an eighth of them appeared once. About 1.6% of the sample rests with the top ten.

Every donor in the study was a healthy Caucasian. Three pairs of female monozygotic twins, all aged about 18 to 29 years, were included in the twin cohort. Peripheral blood mononuclear cells were used as the source from which RNA for TCR libraries was isolated. The CDR3 contains 14 residues, cysteine and phenylalanine counted. The read is trimmed to its CDR3 DNA, 42 bases read in frame from base 1. V was cut back by 5 bases and J by 5 bases, leaving a gap of 16 bases between them. This sample was shared with a second study, whose subject was yellow fever vaccine responses in identical twins. The second investigation adds: The T cell response to vaccination in identical twins was reported by the authors to appear partly convergent and partly personalized. In identical twins, the study followed T cell clones that responded to the vaccine with precision.

The TCR originated in a woman in her late teens or twenties in good health. Material: PBMCs. The receptor chain draws on TRBV12-3 or TRBV12-4 and TRBJ2-7, with the D gene too uncertain to name. The CDR3 in this case is CASSLRLAYHEQYF. The DNA reads as follows: TGTGCCAGCAGTCTACGACTGGCGTACCACGAGCAGTACTTC.